This T cell receptor (beta chain) was documented in a study of identical twins. From the 5' RACE reads, TCRdb called clonotypes with MiXCR, one entry per CDR3 protein. The data show about 530,000 distinct CDR3 sequences, approximately 20% seen once. Study findings and constraints: Memory repertoires lacked the insertion deficit that abundant cord blood beta clonotypes showed. Invariant cells of the MAIT and iNKT types might have partly distorted the zero-insertion analyses. There was more out-of-frame TCR alpha sharing in monozygotic twins than models estimated.

This CDR3 is 15 amino acids long. The V segment lost 3 bases and the J segment 10 bases; nucleotides outside the gene matches: 11. Germline CDR1 and CDR2: KGHDR and SFDVKD. This clonotype has just a few counts. Antigen: not known. Everyone who donated was a healthy Caucasian. This same sample was also taken into another study, of yellow fever vaccine responses in identical twins.

The J gene is TRBJ2-1, the V gene TRBV24-1, with TRBD1 identical over 7 bases. The sequence derives from a woman aged 18-35 years in good health. Material for sequencing was CD4+ T cells sorted from blood. CDR3 nucleotides: TGTGCCACCAGTGATAGGTCAGGGGGACGAGGGGAGCAGTTCTTC. Amino acids: CATSDRSGGRGEQFF.